The 25 T cell receptor beta chains presented below share a single source sample, sequenced in a study of T cell responses to AZD1222 COVID-19 vaccine. TCRdb's table, derived via immunoSEQ multiplex PCR, lists solely in-frame clones and lacks some. The repertoire holds around 63,000 clones, with around 86% as singletons. This material consisted of peripheral blood, taken on day 0 of AZD1222 vaccination. These TCRs come from an adult in good health.

The chain carries TRBV15 and TRBJ1-4; 7 bases match TRBD1. CDR1 is LNHNV and CDR2 is YYDKDF in the germline V gene (reference sequence). V gave up 1 base and J gave up 4 bases; unmatched junction bases: 3. The CDR3 is made up of 15 amino acids. DNA of the CDR3: TGTGCCACCAGCAGAGGACAGGGCGTTAATGAAAAACTGTTTTTT. Translating it yields CATSRGQGVNEKLFF.

The V and J genes are TRBV30 and TRBJ1-1; possibly TRBD1 for D (5 bases). Trimming took off 0 bases at V and 2 bases at J, with 10 bases between the two ends. Germline-derived CDR1 and CDR2 are GTSNPN and SVGIG (reference sequence). The CDR3 length is 14 residues. CDR3 region: CAWSVSGPNTEAFF. For the CDR3, the DNA is TGTGCCTGGAGTGTATCGGGACCTAACACTGAAGCTTTCTTT.

The chain recombines TRBV19 with TRBJ1-5, with D possibly TRBD1 on 6 matching bases. Germline lookup yields CDR1 LNHDA and CDR2 SQIVND (reference sequence). The germline V and J ends were trimmed by 6 bases and 0 bases, with 9 bases remaining between them. CDR3 size: 14 residues. CDR3 bases: TGTGCCAGTAGAGGGGGGCATAGCAATCAGCCCCAGCATTTT. This sequence encodes CASRGGHSNQPQHF.

The chain joins TRBV6-5 to TRBJ1-1; 8 bases line up with TRBD1. CDR1 MNHEY and CDR2 SVGAGI come from the germline V gene. V shed 9 bases, J shed 11 bases, and the junction held 11 bases outside the gene matches. The CDR3 runs to 12 residues. DNA of the CDR3: TGTGCCAGGGGGGACAGGTGGGATTCGGCTTTCTTT. Protein: CARGDRWDSAFF.

The V and J genes are TRBV6-5 and TRBJ2-2, with a possible D match to TRBD2 (5 bases). The CDR3 is 13 amino acids. Germline V gene data show CDR1 as MNHEY and CDR2 as SVGAGI. V was pared by 5 bases and J by 7 bases, with 11 bases between. CDR3 nucleotide sequence: TGTGCCAGCAGTACTAGGATTCTCGGGGAGCTGTTTTTT. It encodes CASSTRILGELFF.

V usage is TRBV5-8 and J usage is TRBJ1-1; D ambiguous. CDR1 and CDR2 (germline): SGHTS, YDEGEE. The CDR3 extends over 17 amino acids. The V end lost 1 base, the J end lost 2 bases, and 18 bases lay between the germline ends. CDR3 residues: CASSLILGPPHNTEAFF. The CDR3 coding sequence is TGTGCCAGCAGCTTGATACTCGGACCTCCACACAACACTGAAGCTTTCTTT.

Written as DNA, the CDR3 is TGTGCCAGCAGCCGGAGACTAGCGGGGGGGTACTCCGGGGAGCTGTTTTTT. Translated: CASSRRLAGGYSGELFF. The chain employs TRBV3-1 (or the pseudogene TRBV3-2) and TRBJ2-2, with 14 bases lining up with TRBD2. The V segment lost 4 bases and the J segment 6 bases; nucleotides outside the gene matches: 7. The CDR3 runs 17 residues. The germline V gene encodes CDR1 LGHDT and CDR2 YNNKEL (reference sequence).

The chain couples TRBV19 to TRBJ2-3, with D tentatively TRBD2 (7 bases). Trimming cost V 6 bases and J 3 bases, with 10 bases left between them. Germline V lookup: CDR1 LNHDA, CDR2 SQIVND (reference sequence). The CDR3 loop spans 13 amino acids. The CDR3 spells CASRGGGTDTQYF. CDR3 nucleotide sequence: TGTGCCAGTAGAGGGGGGGGTACAGATACGCAGTATTTT. Full variable domain (missing parts from reference TRBV19 and TRBJ2-3): DGGITQSPKYLFRKEGQNVTLSCEQNLNHDAMYWYRQDPGQGLRLIYYSQIVNDFQKGDIAEGYSVSREKKESFPLTVTSAQKNPTAFYLCASRGGGTDTQYFGPGTRLTVL.

The chain uses TRBV14 and TRBJ1-6, with D hard to call. Germline assignment: CDR1 SGHDN and CDR2 FVKESK. This CDR3 is built from 16 residues. V lost 0 bases to trimming and J lost 6 bases, with 12 bases between them. The CDR3 is CASSQDVGPPNSPLHF. CDR3 nucleotide sequence: TGTGCCAGCAGCCAAGATGTCGGACCACCTAATTCACCCCTCCACTTT.

The chain combines TRBV4-1 with TRBJ2-1; 9 bases agree with TRBD2. The CDR3 runs to 16 residues. V trimming: 1 base; J trimming: 0 bases; junction bases outside the gene matches: 1. Looked up from germline, CDR1 is MGHRA and CDR2 is YSYEKL. The CDR3 loop is CASSQVAGVSYNEQFF. CDR3 coding DNA: TGCGCCAGCAGCCAAGTAGCGGGGGTCTCCTACAATGAGCAGTTCTTC.

The rearrangement links TRBV13 to TRBJ1-5, with a weak D call TRBD1 (6 bases). CDR1 is PRHDT and CDR2 is FYEKMQ in the germline V gene (reference sequence). Trimming stripped 2 bases from V and 13 bases from J, with 15 bases between. The CDR3 is made up of 13 amino acids. For the CDR3, the DNA is TGTGCCAGCAGCTTATTCCCGGGACAAGATCAGCATTTT. Its translation is CASSLFPGQDQHF.

This rearrangement joins TRBV28 to TRBJ2-3; TRBD2 agrees at 11 bases. J gave up 6 bases and V 2 bases, and 4 bases lay outside the gene matches. The CDR3 is made up of 15 amino acids. Germline V CDR1 and CDR2: MDHEN, SYDVKM. This CDR3 is CASSLHRTSGDTQYF. The CDR3, as DNA: TGTGCCAGCAGTTTACACCGGACTAGCGGGGATACGCAGTATTTT.

This rearrangement joins TRBV10-3 to TRBJ2-2; 10 nucleotides line up with TRBD2. The germline V gene has CDR1 ENHRY and CDR2 SYGVKD. V shed 6 bases and J 7 bases; nucleotides not matched to a gene: 14. This CDR3 spans 17 amino acids. CDR3 amino acids: CAIRPSGGTRGDGELFF. In nucleotides, the CDR3 is TGTGCCATCAGACCTAGCGGGGGCACTCGTGGGGACGGGGAGCTGTTTTTT.

In this sample, this clone turned up a few times. The chain is built from TRBV28 and TRBJ2-2, with 9 nucleotides matching TRBD2. V lost 7 bases and J lost 2; bases outside the gene matches: 5. CDR1 and CDR2 from the germline V gene are MDHEN and SYDVKM. There are 15 residues in the CDR3. The DNA of the CDR3 is TGTGCCAGCACGCCGGGACTAGCTAACACCGGGGAGCTGTTTTTT. It is translated as CASTPGLANTGELFF.

The genes are TRBV20-1 and TRBJ2-7, with TRBD2 as a possible D gene (5 bases). V was shortened by 6 bases and J by 2 bases, with 8 bases between the two germline ends. CDR3 size: 11 residues. The V gene's germline CDR1 is DFQATT and CDR2 SNEGSKA (reference sequence). DNA of the CDR3: TGCAGTGCCCACGGGGCCTACGAGCAGTACTTC. This sequence encodes CSAHGAYEQYF.

The gene calls are TRBV18 and TRBJ2-5; D may be TRBD1 (5 bases). The germline gives CDR1 KGHSH, CDR2 LQKENI. The CDR3 covers 13 residues. Trimming removed 0 bases from V and 5 bases from J, with 7 bases in between. The CDR3 region is CASSPPGVETQYF. In nucleotides, the CDR3 is TGTGCCAGCTCACCACCAGGGGTCGAGACCCAGTACTTC.

The chain uses TRBV7-2 and TRBJ2-1; TRBD1 matches 8 bases. The CDR3 spans 15 residues. Germline lookup yields CDR1 SGHTA and CDR2 FQGNSA. V was pared by 4 bases and J by 6 bases, with 8 bases of the junction left unmatched. CDR3 coding DNA: TGTGCCAGCAGCTCCTACAGGGGGAACTCCAATGAGCAGTTCTTC. Protein sequence: CASSSYRGNSNEQFF. The variable domain in full, completed from reference TRBV7-2 and TRBJ2-1, reads GAGVSQSPSNKVTEKGKDVELRCDPISGHTALYWYRQSLGQGLEFLIYFQGNSAPDKSGLPSDRFSAERTGGSVSTLTIQRTQQEDSAVYLCASSSYRGNSNEQFFGPGTRLTVL.

This chain joins TRBV3-1 (or the pseudogene TRBV3-2) and TRBJ2-3, with TRBD2 matching over 7 bases. CDR1 and CDR2 from the germline V gene are LGHDT and YNNKEL (reference sequence). The CDR3 covers 13 residues. Trimming at V came to 3 bases and at J to 10 bases, leaving 7 bases not matched to a gene. The CDR3 DNA sequence: TGTGCCAGCAGCCAGGCGAGCGGGGTGGCGCAGTATTTT. This gives the protein CASSQASGVAQYF.

This CDR3 is CASSSDSPNTGELFF. The DNA for the CDR3 is TGCGCCAGCAGCTCGGACAGCCCGAACACCGGGGAGCTGTTTTTT. The chain joins TRBV5-1 to TRBJ2-2; the D gene is possibly TRBD1 (6 bases). The ends were cut back, 3 bases at V and 0 bases at J, with 9 bases in the middle. CDR1 and CDR2 (germline): SGHRS, YFSETQ. The CDR3 sequence is 15 residues long. Full variable domain (missing parts from reference TRBV5-1 and TRBJ2-2): KAGVTQTPRYLIKTRGQQVTLSCSPISGHRSVSWYQQTPGQGLQFLFEYFSETQRNKGNFPGRFSGRQFSNSRSEMNVSTLELGDSALYLCASSSDSPNTGELFFGEGSRLTVL.

Only one count was recorded for this clone. This sequence joins TRBV11-2 and TRBJ1-6; 7 bases align to TRBD1. J gave up 10 bases and V 1 base, and 4 bases lay outside the gene matches. Germline CDR1 is SGHAT and CDR2 is FQNNGV. The CDR3 is 14 amino acids. The chain's CDR3 is CASSLVQGSSPLHF. The CDR3 DNA reads as TGTGCCAGCAGCTTAGTACAGGGGAGCTCACCCCTCCACTTT.

The chain links TRBV29-1 to TRBJ1-4; D is perhaps TRBD1 (5 bases). Germline lookup yields CDR1 SQVTM and CDR2 ANQGSEA. This CDR3 is built from 14 residues. The ends were cut back, 7 bases at V and 8 bases at J, with 20 bases in the middle. The CDR3 DNA sequence: TGCAGCGCGGGGGGGACCCTTGGGCTCGAAAAACTGTTTTTT. This gives the protein CSAGGTLGLEKLFF.

The chain employs TRBV29-1 and TRBJ1-2; TRBD1 agrees at 7 bases. The CDR3 length is 12 residues. The trim removed 7 bases at V and 8 bases at J, leaving 10 bases unmatched. The V gene's germline CDR1 is SQVTM and CDR2 ANQGSEA. The CDR3 reads CSAGQVQDGYTF. The DNA for the CDR3 is TGCAGCGCTGGACAGGTTCAGGACGGCTACACCTTC.

This clone was recorded a few times. The gene calls are TRBV10-2 and TRBJ2-5, with 10 bases that match TRBD2. The germline gives CDR1 WSHSY, CDR2 SAAADI. With 5 bases clipped from V and 7 bases from J, the junction kept 10 bases outside the gene matches. CDR3 length: 15 amino acids. The DNA for the CDR3 is TGCGCCAGCAGTCCTAGCCAGCGGGGGGGAGGGACCCAGTACTTC. Protein sequence: CASSPSQRGGGTQYF.

V usage is TRBV5-1 and J usage is TRBJ1-4; TRBD1 might be the D (5 bases). The CDR3 totals 14 residues. V was shortened by 0 bases and J by 7 bases, with 10 bases between the two germline ends. The germline V gene has CDR1 SGHRS and CDR2 YFSETQ. DNA for the CDR3: TGCGCCAGCAGCTTGGCAGAGAGGGGTGAAAAACTGTTTTTT. Protein: CASSLAERGEKLFF.

The gene calls are TRBV6-5 and TRBJ2-1; tentative D call: TRBD1 (5 bases). The germline CDR1 and CDR2 sequences are MNHEY and SVGAGI. This CDR3 is built from 13 residues. V shed 5 bases and J shed 8 bases, with 13 bases lying between them. The CDR3: CASSRTGPDEQFF. The CDR3 DNA follows: TGTGCCAGCAGTCGAACAGGTCCCGATGAGCAGTTCTTC.